One T cell receptor (beta chain) is described in this entry. Its target is not known. The record originates from a study of CD8+ T cells in alopecia areata. Overall study context: At a dose of 5 to 10 mg twice daily, oral tofacitinib was given to treated patients. Findings of the study overall: Uncertain still, given a single nonresponder, is whether baseline CD8+ expansion links to response.

The CDR3 consists of 14 residues. CDR1 and CDR2 from the germline V gene are SGHDT and YYEEEE. The ends lost 2 bases at V and 11 bases at J; junction bases unmatched: 8. RNA was isolated and reverse transcribed to cDNA, the sequencing template. Repertoires were generated with immunoSEQ multiplex PCR, while TCRdb's copy carries only in-frame clones and drops some. The sample contains about 120,000 clones, 50% to 55% of which appear only once. Indicated treatment: oral pan-JAK inhibitor, 5-10 mg twice daily. The sequence was obtained from a human donor with alopecia areata. The specimen was CD4+ T cells sorted from blood, collected at week 4, from a patient treated with tofacitinib. The J gene is TRBJ1-4, the V gene TRBV5-6; the match to TRBD1 covers 8 bases. Here the CDR3 DNA reads TGTGCCAGCAGCTTATCTTGGGACAGGAACAAACTGTTTTTT. This gives the protein CASSLSWDRNKLFF.